The next 4 T cell receptor beta chains were all read from a single sample in a study of T cell responses to AZD1222 COVID-19 vaccine. Only in-frame clones appear in the TCRdb table, and some are missing; sequencing was by immunoSEQ multiplex PCR. Seen here are some 91,000 clones, roughly nine tenths observed once, and the top ten hold approximately 2.5%. This specimen was peripheral blood, taken on day 0 of AZD1222 vaccination. The receptors here all came from an adult in good health.

The rearrangement uses TRBV30 and TRBJ1-3; D perhaps matches TRBD1 (5 bases). The germline V gene has CDR1 GTSNPN and CDR2 SVGIG (reference sequence). Deletions cut 4 bases from V and 3 bases from J, with 16 bases between. This CDR3 has 15 residues. DNA of the CDR3: TGTGCCTGGACCGCGGATGGGGCTCATGGAAACACCATATATTTT. Translation: CAWTADGAHGNTIYF. Supplemented by reference TRBV30 and TRBJ1-3, the full variable domain reads SQTIHQWPATLVQPVGSPLSLECTVEGTSNPNLYWYRQAAGRGLQLLFYSVGIGQISSEVPQNLSASRPQDRQFILSSKKLLLSDSGFYLCAWTADGAHGNTIYFGEGSWLTVV.

This clone has just a few counts. J is TRBJ1-2 and V is TRBV30, with a tentative D call TRBD1 (6 bases). The CDR3 has 15 residues. Trimming took 4 bases from V and 1 from J, leaving 16 bases between them. The germline CDR1 and CDR2 sequences are GTSNPN and SVGIG (reference sequence). CDR3 DNA sequence: TGTGCCTGGACCGACAGGAGATTAAATAACTATGGCTACACCTTC. It encodes CAWTDRRLNNYGYTF.

The rearrangement uses TRBV19 and TRBJ1-1, with 8 bases that match TRBD1. This CDR3 spans 17 amino acids. The V gene end was trimmed by 0 bases and the J gene end by 2 bases; junction bases not matched to a gene: 8. Per the germline V gene, CDR1 is LNHDA and CDR2 is SQIVND (reference sequence). The CDR3 spells CASSIDRTGRINTEAFF. The CDR3 coding sequence is TGTGCCAGTAGTATAGATCGGACAGGGCGAATTAACACTGAAGCTTTCTTT.

The chain joins TRBV2 to TRBJ2-6, with D uncertain. The V end lost 7 bases, the J end lost 0 bases, and 4 bases lay between the germline ends. This CDR3 is built from 13 residues. Per germline, CDR1 SNHLY and CDR2 FYNNEI. CDR3 sequence (DNA): TGTGCCAGCATGGGCTCTGGGGCCAACGTCCTGACTTTC. Protein sequence: CASMGSGANVLTF. Full variable domain (missing parts from reference TRBV2 and TRBJ2-6): EPEVTQTPSHQVTQMGQEVILRCVPISNHLYFYWYRQILGQKVEFLVSFYNNEISEKSEIFDDQFSVERPDGSNFTLKIRSTKLEDSAMYFCASMGSGANVLTFGAGSRLTVL.